This T cell receptor beta chain was retrieved from a study of blood T cell repertoires in COVID-19. Background on the study: PBMCs, B-cell-depleted T cells, or T cells provided the cDNA or gDNA that made up the material.

The CDR3 covers 17 residues. Germline V gene sequence: CDR1 MDHEN, CDR2 SYDVKM. V was trimmed by 6 bases and J by 6 bases, leaving 24 bases between them. Seattle's enrolled individuals joined amid active infection and were then monitored longitudinally. Profiled with immunoSEQ multiplex PCR; TCRdb holds only in-frame clones, not every one. The table shows 330,000 or so clones, with roughly 89% occurring only once. Specimen: peripheral blood. The genes are TRBV28 and TRBJ2-1, with a possible D match to TRBD1 (6 bases). The clonotype was recovered from a man aged 30-40 years with COVID-19, enrolled during active disease. This CDR3 is CASRNPPGTPGGNEQFF. The CDR3 DNA is TGTGCCAGCAGAAACCCTCCCGGGACACCCGGAGGCAATGAGCAGTTCTTC.